A single sample is the source of the 21 T cell receptor beta chains below, sequenced in a study of shared clonotypes between healthy human individuals. Naive CD8 cells comprised CD45RO-negative, CCR7-positively selected cells, excluding terminally differentiated effector memory CD45RA+ cells. Assay: immunoSEQ multiplex PCR; the TCRdb copy retains only in-frame clones and omits some. The table has about 680,000 clones, 90% to 95% seen once. Sequencing was carried out using naive CD8+ T cells sorted from blood. The receptors here all came from a man aged 25 to 45 in good health.

The chain carries TRBV7-9 and TRBJ2-1; tentative D call: TRBD1 (5 bases). This CDR3 contains 17 residues. V dropped 1 base and J dropped 3 bases, with 16 bases sitting between them. The germline CDR1 and CDR2 sequences are SEHNR and FQNEAQ (reference sequence). The CDR3 here is CASSLVGQGLFYNEQFF. In DNA form, the CDR3 reads TGTGCCAGCAGCTTAGTGGGCCAGGGTTTATTCTACAATGAGCAGTTCTTC.

The chain carries TRBV6-5 and TRBJ2-5, with a tentative D call TRBD2 (5 bases). The germline gives CDR1 MNHEY, CDR2 SVGAGI. V was cut by 11 bases and J by 5 bases, with 12 bases left in between. The CDR3 has 11 amino acids. This CDR3 reads CAGTLAETQYF. CDR3 in DNA: TGTGCCGGCACCTTAGCGGAGACCCAGTACTTC.

The chain uses TRBV28 and TRBJ2-7; 7 positions match TRBD1. After removal of 6 bases from V and 1 base from J, the junction contained 6 bases not matched to a gene. The CDR3 length is 14 residues. Germline CDR1 is MDHEN and CDR2 is SYDVKM. The DNA for the CDR3 is TGTGCCAGCAGCCGGATGGGACAGTCCTACGAGCAGTACTTC. Its protein product is CASSRMGQSYEQYF. Full variable domain (rest looked up from reference TRBV28 and TRBJ2-7): DVKVTQSSRYLVKRTGEKVFLECVQDMDHENMFWYRQDPGLGLRLIYFSYDVKMKEKGDIPEGYSVSREKKERFSLILESASTNQTSMYLCASSRMGQSYEQYFGPGTRLTVT.

This clone has only a few counts. As DNA, the CDR3 is TGTGCCAGCAGGCCTTCGCCTTATGGGGAGCAGTACTTC. Translated: CASRPSPYGEQYF. This chain links TRBV27 with TRBJ2-7; no clear D gene. The CDR3 extends over 13 amino acids. The V end was cut by 6 bases, the J end by 7 bases, with 16 bases between. Germline V CDR1 and CDR2: MNHEY, SMNVEV (reference sequence).

The rearrangement links TRBV28 to TRBJ2-7, with a tentative D call TRBD1 (6 bases). CDR1 and CDR2 (germline): MDHEN, SYDVKM. The CDR3 loop spans 12 amino acids. Trimming removed 11 bases from V and 3 bases from J, with 14 bases in between. CDR3: CAGSQGNYEQYF. The CDR3 DNA follows: TGTGCCGGATCCCAGGGGAACTACGAGCAGTACTTC.

The V call is TRBV7-9, the J call TRBJ2-1, with 10 bases fitting TRBD2. Germline loops: CDR1 SEHNR, CDR2 FQNEAQ (reference sequence). V lost 5 bases to trimming and J lost 7 bases; unmatched junction nucleotides: 5. The CDR3 contains 14 residues. CDR3 DNA sequence: TGTGCCAGCAGCCCTAGCGGGAGCGGAAATGAGCAGTTCTTC. Amino acid sequence: CASSPSGSGNEQFF.

In DNA, the CDR3 is TGTGCCAGGATTCAAACTACCAGCAATGAGCAGTTCTTC. Amino acid sequence: CARIQTTSNEQFF. This sequence joins TRBV21-1 and TRBJ2-1; the DNA was not compared with TRBD2, the D call given in the table. TRBV21-1 is classified as a pseudogene. This CDR3 region has 13 residues.

The chain joins TRBV29-1 to TRBJ2-5; 8 bases map to TRBD2. V shed 1 base, J shed 3 bases, and the junction held 7 bases outside the gene matches. Per germline, CDR1 SQVTM and CDR2 ANQGSEA. CDR3 size: 15 residues. In DNA, the CDR3 is TGCAGCGTTGAAGGTAGCGGGATATATGAAGAGACCCAGTACTTC. Translated, it gives CSVEGSGIYEETQYF. Supplemented by reference TRBV29-1 and TRBJ2-5, the full variable domain reads SAVISQKPSRDICQRGTSLTIQCQVDSQVTMMFWYRQQPGQSLTLIATANQGSEATYESGFVIDKFPISRPNLTFSTLTVSNMSPEDSSIYLCSVEGSGIYEETQYFGPGTRLLVL.

The chain employs TRBV7-6 and TRBJ2-2; D is perhaps TRBD1 (6 bases). Germline assignment: CDR1 SGHVS and CDR2 FNYEAQ. The CDR3 covers 17 residues. V lost 4 bases and J lost 0, with 15 bases in between. For the CDR3, the DNA is TGTGCCAGCAGCTCCCAGGACAGCGCCCCGAACACCGGGGAGCTGTTTTTT. This codes for CASSSQDSAPNTGELFF. Full variable domain (rest looked up from reference TRBV7-6 and TRBJ2-2): GAGVSQSPRYKVTKRGQDVALRCDPISGHVSLYWYRQALGQGPEFLTYFNYEAQQDKSGLPNDRFSAERPEGSISTLTIQRTEQRDSAMYRCASSSQDSAPNTGELFFGEGSRLTVL.

V is TRBV28 and J is TRBJ2-7, with a possible D match to TRBD1 (6 bases). Germline CDR1 MDHEN, CDR2 SYDVKM. The CDR3 totals 14 residues. The V end lost 2 bases, the J end lost 4 bases, and 12 bases lay between the germline ends. The CDR3 is CASSLLDSLYEQYF. CDR3 nucleotide sequence: TGTGCCAGCAGTTTACTGGACAGTTTGTACGAGCAGTACTTC.

V is TRBV4-3 and J is TRBJ2-7; D possibly corresponds to TRBD2 (6 bases). CDR3 size: 15 residues. The germline V gene encodes CDR1 LGHNA and CDR2 YSLEER. Trimming removed 0 bases at V and 3 bases at J, with 12 bases between. CDR3 sequence (DNA): TGCGCCAGCAGCCAAGACCGGGACTTCGACTACGAGCAGTACTTC. The encoded protein is CASSQDRDFDYEQYF.

V is TRBV5-1 and J is TRBJ2-7, with 7 bases aligning to TRBD1. This CDR3 comprises 13 residues. The J segment lost 7 bases and the V segment lost 4 bases, leaving 8 bases of the junction unmatched. Germline CDR1 and CDR2: SGHRS and YFSETQ. DNA of the CDR3: TGCGCCAGCAGCCCCGAGGGACAGTGGGAGCAGTACTTC. Amino acid sequence: CASSPEGQWEQYF.

The chain recombines TRBV7-9 with TRBJ2-6; a possible D gene is TRBD2 (5 bases). CDR3 length: 16 residues. Germline lookup yields CDR1 SEHNR and CDR2 FQNEAQ (reference sequence). V was clipped by 0 bases and J by 2 bases, with 8 bases between them. The CDR3 protein is CASSLAPRAGANVLTF. The CDR3 coding sequence is TGTGCCAGCAGCTTAGCTCCGAGGGCTGGGGCCAACGTCCTGACTTTC. The full variable domain, completed using reference TRBV7-9 and TRBJ2-6, is DTGVSQNPRHKITKRGQNVTFRCDPISEHNRLYWYRQTLGQGPEFLTYFQNEAQLEKSRLLSDRFSAERPKGSFSTLEIQRTEQGDSAMYLCASSLAPRAGANVLTFGAGSRLTVL.

This sequence joins TRBV2 and TRBJ1-4; TRBD1 matches 11 bases. Looked up from germline, CDR1 is SNHLY and CDR2 is FYNNEI. V lost 2 bases, J lost 8 bases, and 4 bases stayed unmatched. The CDR3 consists of 15 residues. The CDR3 region is CASSEPDRGLEKLFF. In DNA form, the CDR3 reads TGTGCCAGCAGTGAACCGGACAGGGGGCTGGAAAAACTGTTTTTT.

V gene TRBV27 combines with J gene TRBJ2-2, with unresolved D. Germline CDR1 MNHEY, CDR2 SMNVEV (reference sequence). The CDR3 covers 12 residues. Between the trimmed V and J ends, which lost 5 bases and 6 bases, there was a span of 7 bases. Written as DNA, the CDR3 is TGTGCCAGCAGTCCGGACGCCGGGGAGCTGTTTTTT. Its protein is CASSPDAGELFF.

This chain links TRBV27 with TRBJ2-7; 8 bases map to TRBD2. From germline, CDR1 is MNHEY and CDR2 SMNVEV (reference sequence). The CDR3 contains 12 residues. After removal of 2 bases from V and 11 bases from J, the junction contained 5 bases not matched to a gene. The CDR3 is CASSLIQRGKYF. CDR3 DNA sequence: TGTGCCAGCAGTTTAATCCAGCGGGGGAAGTACTTC.

The J gene is TRBJ2-1, the V gene TRBV28; 8 bases are shared with TRBD1. J was trimmed by 3 bases and V by 4 bases; bases with no gene match: 2. The length of the CDR3 is 14 residues. Germline V gives CDR1 MDHEN, CDR2 SYDVKM. CDR3 bases: TGTGCCAGCAGTTCCAGGGGGCTCTACAATGAGCAGTTCTTC. Translation: CASSSRGLYNEQFF.

This chain uses TRBV6-5 with TRBJ2-1; 8 nucleotides agree with TRBD1. This CDR3 comprises 15 residues. After removal of 2 bases from V and 4 bases from J, the junction contained 4 bases not matched to a gene. Germline assignment: CDR1 MNHEY and CDR2 SVGAGI. For the CDR3, the DNA is TGTGCCAGCAGTTACACCGGACAGGGATACAATGAGCAGTTCTTC. This sequence encodes CASSYTGQGYNEQFF.

This chain links TRBV15 with TRBJ2-7, with D perhaps given as TRBD1 or TRBD2 (6 bases each). V lost 0 bases and J 3 bases, leaving 18 bases between the germline ends. There are 17 residues in the CDR3. Germline V gives CDR1 LNHNV, CDR2 YYDKDF (reference sequence). DNA of the CDR3: TGTGCCACCAGCAGAGACCGGCTACAGGGCGGGAACTACGAGCAGTACTTC. It translates to CATSRDRLQGGNYEQYF.

This sequence joins TRBV9 and TRBJ2-7, with D perhaps TRBD1 or TRBD2 (6 bases each). This CDR3 is 15 amino acids long. The V end lost 3 bases, the J end lost 3 bases, and 16 bases lay between the germline ends. CDR1 is SGDLS and CDR2 is YYNGEE in the germline V gene. CDR3 nucleotide sequence: TGTGCCAGCAGCGAGGAGGGACACCCAGACTACGAGCAGTACTTC. Amino acids: CASSEEGHPDYEQYF.

V gene TRBV19 combines with J gene TRBJ2-5; D unresolved. Trimming shortened V by 5 bases and J by 4 bases, and 11 bases separated the two germline ends. This CDR3 comprises 13 residues. The germline V gene has CDR1 LNHDA and CDR2 SQIVND (reference sequence). The CDR3 nucleotides read TGTGCCAGTAGTCCCTATGGAACAGAGACCCAGTACTTC. Protein sequence: CASSPYGTETQYF.